This TCR beta chain came from a study of T cells in Graves' hyperthyroidism and ophthalmopathy. Turning to this clonotype: A clone one base away is much larger, so this may be a read error.

It was RNA transcripts that yielded the amplified TCR beta CDR3 regions. Using the HTBI primer set, a first-round RT-PCR was run on the TCR CDR3. TCRdb passed the multiplex PCR reads through MiXCR, listing each CDR3 protein once. The sample has hundreds of thousands of distinct CDR3 sequences; roughly 15% are singletons. This CDR3 has 13 amino acids. Germline CDR1 is SGHAT and CDR2 is FQNNGV. Sequencing input: blood. The clonotype was recovered from a young man with Graves' ophthalmopathy. The rearrangement links TRBV11-2 to TRBJ1-6, with 12 bases fitting TRBD1. The CDR3 region is CASSLDRDRGRHF. The CDR3 DNA reads as TGTGCCAGCAGCCTAGACAGGGACAGGGGGCGTCACTTT.